Each of the 25 T cell receptor beta chains below was sequenced from the same sample in a study of blood T cells in healthy people across ages. Together with a sample-barcoded 5' primer, a J-beta primer mix was included in a second PCR lasting about 6 to 12 cycles. One entry per CDR3 protein results from TCRdb running MiXCR on the 5' RACE reads. The sample holds fewer than 1,000,000 distinct CDR3 sequences, about half seen once. Sequencing input: blood. These TCRs come from a man older than 75 in good health.

The chain links TRBV28 to TRBJ2-5; TRBD2 aligns across 8 bases. The J call is doubtful: the DNA matches TRBJ2-1 better. The germline gives CDR1 MDHEN, CDR2 SYDVKM. There are 15 residues in the CDR3. The CDR3 DNA reads as TGTGCCAGCAGTTTACGGGAGGGGCTACGGGAGACCCAGTTCTTC. The encoded protein is CASSLREGLRETQFF.

This rearrangement joins TRBV5-1 to TRBJ1-2; perhaps TRBD1 as D (6 bases). The CDR3 has 15 residues. Trimming removed 0 bases at V and 6 bases at J, with 15 bases between. CDR1 is SGHRS and CDR2 is YFSETQ in the germline V gene. CDR3: CASSLVSGENHGYTF. The CDR3 DNA sequence: TGCGCCAGCAGCTTGGTGTCAGGGGAGAACCATGGCTACACCTTC.

This chain links TRBV29-1 with TRBJ2-5, with a tentative D call TRBD1 (6 bases). Looked up from germline, CDR1 is SQVTM and CDR2 is ANQGSEA. The CDR3 totals 12 residues. Trimming pared 3 bases from V and 5 bases from J, leaving 10 bases between. As DNA, the CDR3 is TGCAGCGTTGATTTGCAGGGGGAGACCCAGTACTTC. Translation gives CSVDLQGETQYF.

V gene TRBV30 combines with J gene TRBJ2-2, with TRBD1 matching over 7 bases. Per the germline V gene, CDR1 is GTSNPN and CDR2 is SVGIG (reference sequence). Trimming removed 3 bases from V and 4 bases from J; junction bases left unmatched: 2. The CDR3 has 13 amino acids. The CDR3 nucleotides read TGTGCCTGGAGGGCAGGGGGCACCGGGGAGCTGTTTTTT. Translated: CAWRAGGTGELFF.

The chain has TRBV20-1 and TRBJ2-5, with no clear D. V lost 4 bases and J 5 bases, leaving 8 bases between the germline ends. The germline V gene has CDR1 DFQATT and CDR2 SNEGSKA (reference sequence). CDR3 length: 11 amino acids. The DNA for the CDR3 is TGCAGTGCTACGTTCCGGGAGACCCAGTACTTC. Protein: CSATFRETQYF.

This clonotype was seen a handful of times. The rearrangement uses TRBV24-1 and TRBJ2-1; D remains unclear. Deletions cut 3 bases from V and 0 bases from J, with 8 bases between. Germline CDR1 is KGHDR and CDR2 is SFDVKD. This CDR3 has 15 amino acids. The CDR3 region is CATSDGAFSYNEQFF. As DNA, the CDR3 is TGTGCCACCAGTGATGGTGCTTTCTCCTACAATGAGCAGTTCTTC.

The chain uses TRBV7-2 and TRBJ2-7; D remains unclear. V lost 5 bases to trimming and J lost 0 bases, with 14 bases between them. The CDR3 extends over 15 amino acids. The germline V gene has CDR1 SGHTA and CDR2 FQGNSA. The CDR3 region has the DNA TGTGCCAGCAGCGTTGTCCCGCTCAACTCCTACGAGCAGTACTTC. Its translation: CASSVVPLNSYEQYF.

A single count supports this clonotype. J is TRBJ2-1 and V is TRBV11-3, with D tentatively TRBD2 (6 bases). Judging by the DNA end, TRBJ2-7 fits better; the J call may be wrong. Germline CDR1 is SGHNT and CDR2 is YENEEA. The CDR3 sequence is 16 residues long. The CDR3 reads CASSLCVREAYNEQYF. The CDR3 region has the DNA TGTGCCAGCAGCTTATGTGTCAGGGAGGCCTACAATGAGCAGTACTTC.

This clonotype was observed a few times. The chain carries TRBV12-3 or TRBV12-4 and TRBJ2-3; 10 bases match TRBD1. With 5 bases clipped from V and 5 bases from J, the junction kept 4 bases outside the gene matches. CDR3 length: 14 residues. CDR3 in amino acids: CASSLTGGLDTQYF. In DNA, the CDR3 is TGTGCCAGCAGTCTGACAGGGGGCCTAGATACGCAGTATTTT.

The chain joins TRBV29-1 to TRBJ2-5; D gene uncertain. V was pared by 4 bases and J by 3 bases, with 21 bases between. CDR3 length: 16 residues. The germline gives CDR1 SQVTM, CDR2 ANQGSEA. The DNA for the CDR3 is TGCAGCGTTGTCCCCCGGTGGTCGGGCGGTGAAGAGACCCAGTACTTC. It yields the protein CSVVPRWSGGEETQYF.

The chain is built from TRBV10-3 and TRBJ2-1; D gene unclear. Trimming took off 3 bases at V and 6 bases at J, with 6 bases between the two ends. Per germline, CDR1 ENHRY and CDR2 SYGVKD. CDR3 size: 12 residues. CDR3 nucleotides: TGTGCCATCAGTGATTCGCCCAATGAGCAGTTCTTC. Residues: CAISDSPNEQFF.

The chain combines TRBV2 with TRBJ1-1; no clear D gene. The CDR3 totals 12 residues. Germline values: CDR1 SNHLY, CDR2 FYNNEI. Trimming removed 10 bases from V and 1 base from J, with 10 bases in between. In DNA, the CDR3 is TGTGCCACCTCACAGCAGAACACTGAAGCTTTCTTT. Residues: CATSQQNTEAFF.

The chain joins TRBV6-5 to TRBJ1-1; D perhaps matches TRBD1 (5 bases). This CDR3 has 13 residues. Trimming removed 6 bases from V and 1 base from J, with 9 bases in between. Germline-derived CDR1 and CDR2 are MNHEY and SVGAGI. The CDR3 DNA sequence: TGTGCCAGCAGACGGGGGGAGAACACTGAAGCTTTCTTT. This translates into CASRRGENTEAFF.

The chain combines TRBV6-6 with TRBJ1-5; D might be TRBD1 (5 bases). CDR1 is MNHNY, CDR2 SVGAGI, per germline (reference sequence). The length of the CDR3 is 14 residues. V was trimmed by 6 bases and J by 5 bases, leaving 14 bases between them. CDR3 nucleotide sequence: TGTGCCAGCAGCCTACATACAGGTGATCAGCCCCAGCATTTT. This translates into CASSLHTGDQPQHF.

The gene calls are TRBV20-1 and TRBJ2-1, with TRBD1 identical over 7 bases. With the DNA end fitting TRBJ2-7 better, the J assignment may be wrong. Germline V CDR1 and CDR2: DFQATT, SNEGSKA (reference sequence). The CDR3 covers 15 residues. CDR3 bases: TGCAGTGTCCTTGACAGGGAGCGAGTGGGGAATGAGCAGTACTTC. Translation: CSVLDRERVGNEQYF.

This rearrangement joins TRBV6-5 to TRBJ1-2, with D maybe TRBD1 (5 bases). Germline V gene lookup returns CDR1 MNHEY and CDR2 SVGAGI. V lost 4 bases, J lost 4 bases, and 13 bases lay in between. This CDR3 region has 14 residues. The CDR3 nucleotides are TGTGCCAGCAGTTTCGGGGGGGTTGGCTATGGCTACACCTTC. It codes for CASSFGGVGYGYTF.

This clonotype occurred a few times. The chain uses TRBV18 and TRBJ2-1, with 7 bases lining up with TRBD1. CDR1 and CDR2 from the germline V gene are KGHSH and LQKENI. Trimming removed 6 bases from V and 0 bases from J; junction bases left unmatched: 8. CDR3 length: 16 amino acids. The DNA of the CDR3 is TGTGCCAGCTCCCTTTGGACAGGCGACTCCTACAATGAGCAGTTCTTC. This sequence encodes CASSLWTGDSYNEQFF.

This clonotype has just a few counts. This chain links TRBV7-2 with TRBJ1-1, with D perhaps matching TRBD1 (6 bases). The germline V gene has CDR1 SGHTA and CDR2 FQGNSA. Deletions cut 1 base from V and 1 base from J, with 13 bases between. The CDR3 runs 16 residues. In DNA, the CDR3 is TGTGCCAGCAGCTTAGTTCCAGGACAGCGGAACACTGAAGCTTTCTTT. Translating gives CASSLVPGQRNTEAFF.

This clonotype showed up just a few times. The chain has TRBV20-1 and TRBJ2-1, with 11 bases fitting TRBD2. The CDR3 sequence is 17 residues long. Germline V CDR1 and CDR2: DFQATT, SNEGSKA (reference sequence). The trim removed 0 bases at V and 1 base at J, leaving 5 bases unmatched. The DNA for the CDR3 is TGCAGTGCTAGAGATCGGACTAGCGGGCGTTCCTACAATGAGCAGTTCTTC. It translates to CSARDRTSGRSYNEQFF.

This clonotype was found many times. The genes are TRBV20-1 and TRBJ2-3; 8 nucleotides align to TRBD2. This CDR3 is 15 amino acids long. In germline, CDR1 is DFQATT, CDR2 SNEGSKA (reference sequence). Trimming at V came to 3 bases and at J to 3 bases, leaving 8 bases not matched to a gene. Here the CDR3 DNA reads TGCAGTGCTAGGAGTACGGGAGGGGGTACAGATACGCAGTATTTT. This codes for CSARSTGGGTDTQYF.

The genes are TRBV6-6 and TRBJ2-1; 11 nucleotides line up with TRBD2. The length of the CDR3 is 14 residues. CDR1 and CDR2 from the germline V gene are MNHNY and SVGAGI (reference sequence). V shed 5 bases, J shed 8 bases, and the junction held 5 bases outside the gene matches. CDR3: CASSRLAGIDEQFF. In DNA form, the CDR3 reads TGTGCCAGCAGTAGACTAGCGGGGATAGATGAGCAGTTCTTC.

This clonotype was picked up many times. This chain links TRBV9 with TRBJ2-1, with 9 bases matching TRBD2. This CDR3 comprises 16 residues. J was trimmed by 7 bases and V by 1 base; bases with no gene match: 9. Germline V lookup: CDR1 SGDLS, CDR2 YYNGEE. Here the CDR3 DNA reads TGTGCCAGCAGCGTAACAGCGGGAGGAGGTGTGAATGAGCAGTTCTTC. This translates into CASSVTAGGGVNEQFF.

This clonotype was detected only a few times. V is TRBV14 and J is TRBJ1-1; TRBD1 might be the D (5 bases). The germline V and J ends were trimmed by 4 bases and 2 bases, with 11 bases remaining between them. Germline values: CDR1 SGHDN, CDR2 FVKESK. The CDR3 length is 14 residues. The CDR3 sequence is CASSRYRGNTEAFF. The CDR3 DNA follows: TGTGCCAGCAGCCGGTACCGGGGCAACACTGAAGCTTTCTTT.

The rearrangement links TRBV30 to TRBJ1-4; a weak D match, TRBD1 (5 bases). From germline, CDR1 is GTSNPN and CDR2 SVGIG (reference sequence). Trimming shortened V by 2 bases and J by 3 bases, and 19 bases separated the two germline ends. The CDR3 is made up of 17 amino acids. The CDR3 protein is CAWSTTWGSAANEKLFF. CDR3 DNA sequence: TGTGCCTGGAGTACGACCTGGGGGTCGGCTGCTAATGAAAAACTGTTTTTT. Full variable domain (missing parts from reference TRBV30 and TRBJ1-4): SQTIHQWPATLVQPVGSPLSLECTVEGTSNPNLYWYRQAAGRGLQLLFYSVGIGQISSEVPQNLSASRPQDRQFILSSKKLLLSDSGFYLCAWSTTWGSAANEKLFFGSGTQLSVL.

This clonotype was found a few times. The gene calls are TRBV28 and TRBJ2-7; D not certain. The CDR3 contains 14 residues. Between the trimmed V and J ends, which lost 2 bases and 0 bases, there was a span of 8 bases. Germline V lookup: CDR1 MDHEN, CDR2 SYDVKM. As DNA, the CDR3 is TGTGCCAGCAGTTTAAGGCCGGGCTCCTACGAGCAGTACTTC. Residues: CASSLRPGSYEQYF.